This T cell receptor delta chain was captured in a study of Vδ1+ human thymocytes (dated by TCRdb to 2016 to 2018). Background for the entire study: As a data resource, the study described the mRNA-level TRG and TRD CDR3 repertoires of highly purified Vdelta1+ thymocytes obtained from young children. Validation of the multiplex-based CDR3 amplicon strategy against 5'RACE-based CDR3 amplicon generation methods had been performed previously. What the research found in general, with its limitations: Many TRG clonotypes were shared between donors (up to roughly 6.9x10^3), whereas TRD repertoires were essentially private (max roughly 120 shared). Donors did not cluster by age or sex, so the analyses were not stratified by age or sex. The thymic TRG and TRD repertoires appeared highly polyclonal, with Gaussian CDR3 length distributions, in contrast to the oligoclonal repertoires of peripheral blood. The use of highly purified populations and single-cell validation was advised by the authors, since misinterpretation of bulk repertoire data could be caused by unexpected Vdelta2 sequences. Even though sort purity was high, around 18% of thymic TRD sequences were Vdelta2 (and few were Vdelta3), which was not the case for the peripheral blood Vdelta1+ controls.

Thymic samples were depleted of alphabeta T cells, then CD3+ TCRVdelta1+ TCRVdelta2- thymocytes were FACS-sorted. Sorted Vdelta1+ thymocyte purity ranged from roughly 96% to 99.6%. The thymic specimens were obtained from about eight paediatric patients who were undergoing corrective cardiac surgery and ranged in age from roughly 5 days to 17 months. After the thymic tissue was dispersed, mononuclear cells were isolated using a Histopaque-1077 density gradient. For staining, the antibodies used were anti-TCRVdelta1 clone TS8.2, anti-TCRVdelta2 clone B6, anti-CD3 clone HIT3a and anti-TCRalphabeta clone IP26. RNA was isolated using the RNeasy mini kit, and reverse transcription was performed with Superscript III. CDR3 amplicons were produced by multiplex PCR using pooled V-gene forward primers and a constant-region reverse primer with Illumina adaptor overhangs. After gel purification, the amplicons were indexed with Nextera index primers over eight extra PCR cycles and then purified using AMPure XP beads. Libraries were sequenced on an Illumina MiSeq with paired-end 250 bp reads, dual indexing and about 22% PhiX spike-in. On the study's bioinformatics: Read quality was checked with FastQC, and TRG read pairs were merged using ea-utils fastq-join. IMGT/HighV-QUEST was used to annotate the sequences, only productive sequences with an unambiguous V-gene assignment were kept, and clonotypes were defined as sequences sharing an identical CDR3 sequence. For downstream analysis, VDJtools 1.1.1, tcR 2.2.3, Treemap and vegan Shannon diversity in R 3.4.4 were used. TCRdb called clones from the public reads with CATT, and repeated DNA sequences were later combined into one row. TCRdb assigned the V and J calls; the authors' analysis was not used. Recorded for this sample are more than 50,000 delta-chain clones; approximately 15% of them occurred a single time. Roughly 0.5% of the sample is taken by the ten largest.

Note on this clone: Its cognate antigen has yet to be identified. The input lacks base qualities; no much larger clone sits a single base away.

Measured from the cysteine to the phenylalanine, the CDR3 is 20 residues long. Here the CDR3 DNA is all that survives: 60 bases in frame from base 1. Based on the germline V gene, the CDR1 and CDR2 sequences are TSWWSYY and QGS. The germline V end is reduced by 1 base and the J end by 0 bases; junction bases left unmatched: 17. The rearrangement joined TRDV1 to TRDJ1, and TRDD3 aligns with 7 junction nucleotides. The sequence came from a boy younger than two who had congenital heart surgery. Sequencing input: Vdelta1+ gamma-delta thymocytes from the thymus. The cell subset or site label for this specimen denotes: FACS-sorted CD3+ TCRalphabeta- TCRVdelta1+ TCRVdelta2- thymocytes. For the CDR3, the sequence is CALGEPIATYWGTYTDKLIF. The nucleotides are TGTGCTCTTGGGGAACCCATAGCTACTTATTGGGGGACTTACACCGATAAACTCATCTTT.